The subject of this entry is one TCR beta chain. Germline CDR1 SGDLS, CDR2 YYNGEE. This CDR3 spans 16 amino acids. Trimming left V 7 bases short and J 7 bases short, with 26 bases between. Original analysis: Nucleated cell number was recorded as an estimate derived from reference gene primer amplification. The method was immunoSEQ multiplex PCR; TCRdb's version includes in-frame clones alone and lacks a portion of them. For V, J and clone size, that table is used; D and trimming come from the DNA. This table has 230,000 or so clones, roughly 88% appearing once. This sample is part of a study of blood T cell repertoires in COVID-19. Study details: COVID-19 samples collected from the United States, Italy and Spain covered acute and convalescent phases. T cells, B-cell-depleted T cells, or PBMCs provided the cDNA or gDNA that served as material.

The sequencing sample was made of peripheral blood. The receptor comes from a woman aged 40 to 55 who had recovered from COVID-19. The V and J genes are TRBV9 and TRBJ1-2, with D possibly TRBD1 on 5 matching bases. CDR3 amino acids: CASWGGGASGGGGYTF. Written as DNA, the CDR3 is TGTGCCAGCTGGGGAGGTGGGGCTTCTGGGGGAGGTGGCTACACCTTC.